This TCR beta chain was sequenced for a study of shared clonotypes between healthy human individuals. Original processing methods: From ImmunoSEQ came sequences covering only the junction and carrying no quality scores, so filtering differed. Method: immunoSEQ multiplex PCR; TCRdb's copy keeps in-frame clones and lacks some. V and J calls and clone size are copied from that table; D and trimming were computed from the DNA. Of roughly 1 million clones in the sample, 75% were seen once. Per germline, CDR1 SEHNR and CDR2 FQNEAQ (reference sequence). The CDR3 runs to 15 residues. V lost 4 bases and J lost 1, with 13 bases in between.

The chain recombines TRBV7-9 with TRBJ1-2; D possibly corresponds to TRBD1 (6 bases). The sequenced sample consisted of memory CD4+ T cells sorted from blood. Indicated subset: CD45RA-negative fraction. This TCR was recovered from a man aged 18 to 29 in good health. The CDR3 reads CASSSPRTVNYGYTF. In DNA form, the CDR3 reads TGTGCCAGCAGCTCCCCCCGGACAGTTAACTATGGCTACACCTTC.